This T cell receptor (beta chain) is from a study of neurological immune-mediated disorders. CDR1 and CDR2 (germline): MDHEN, SYDVKM. The length of the CDR3 is 13 residues. J lost 4 bases, V lost 6 bases, and 3 bases had no gene match. Overall study findings and caveats: The level of TCR clonal expansion was highest in patients with HTLV-1-associated myelopathy and lowest in multiple sclerosis, where it fell below the level seen in healthy controls.

On this clonotype: The antigen is undetermined.

Time point meaning: longitudinal time-point 2. The making of cDNA relied on 5'RACE with 10-nucleotide random UMIs. TCRdb reprocessed the 5' RACE reads with MiXCR, giving one entry per CDR3 protein. The repertoire holds under 50,000 distinct CDR3 sequences, 10% to 15% seen once, with less than 5.5% in the top ten. Sequencing input: PBMCs. The gene calls are TRBV28 and TRBJ1-5; 7 bases align to TRBD1. The TCR comes from a male donor with HTLV-1-associated myelopathy (HAM/TSP). The CDR3 DNA reads TGTGCCAGCAGGACAGGGTGGAATCAGCCCCAGCATTTT. It translates to CASRTGWNQPQHF.